What follows is one TCR beta chain and its context. Its antigen is currently unknown. Sequencing was performed with immunoSEQ multiplex PCR; in TCRdb, only in-frame clones are kept and a portion is missing. The table lists about 12,000 clones, approximately 90% of them singletons. This sample was taken from a study of OX40 agonist ivuxolimab in advanced cancers. Across the study: Hepatocellular carcinoma, melanoma, renal cell or head and neck cancer affected the dose-escalation patients.

Study results and caveats: Researchers did not determine the expanded peripheral T cells' antigen specificity.

Patients were ruled out by autoimmune disease history or systemic immunosuppression. Researchers took blood at baseline, on cycle 4 day 1, and on cycle 7 day 1. V was pared by 8 bases and J by 2 bases, with 14 bases between. This CDR3 comprises 14 residues. Per the germline V gene, CDR1 is WNHNN and CDR2 is SYGVQD (reference sequence). Specimen: CD4+ or CD8+ T cells sorted from blood, collected in a trial of the OX40 agonist ivuxolimab. This receptor was taken from an adult with an advanced solid tumor such as melanoma, head and neck, liver or kidney cancer. The J gene is TRBJ2-3, the V gene TRBV10-1, with a tentative D call TRBD2 (6 bases). This CDR3 is CASGEARYTDTQYF. CDR3 bases: TGCGCCAGCGGGGAGGCGCGGTACACAGATACGCAGTATTTT.